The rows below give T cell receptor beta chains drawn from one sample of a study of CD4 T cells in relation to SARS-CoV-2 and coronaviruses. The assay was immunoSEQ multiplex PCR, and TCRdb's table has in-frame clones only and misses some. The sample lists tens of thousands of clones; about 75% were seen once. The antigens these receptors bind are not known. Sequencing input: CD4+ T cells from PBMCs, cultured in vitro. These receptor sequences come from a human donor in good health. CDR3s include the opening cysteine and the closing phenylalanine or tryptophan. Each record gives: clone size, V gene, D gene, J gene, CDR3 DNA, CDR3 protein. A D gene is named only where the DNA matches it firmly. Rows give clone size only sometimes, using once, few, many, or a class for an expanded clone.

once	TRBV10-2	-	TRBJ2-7	TGCGCCAGCAGGACCGGGACACAGGACTACGAGCAGTACTTC	CASRTGTQDYEQYF
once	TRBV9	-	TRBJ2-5	TGTGCCAGCAGCGTTTCGGACCGGCAAGAGACCCAGTACTTC	CASSVSDRQETQYF
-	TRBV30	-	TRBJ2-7	TGTGCCTGGAGTGTGAGGGCAGGGATCTACGAGCAGTACTTC	CAWSVRAGIYEQYF
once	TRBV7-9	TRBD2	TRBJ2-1	TGTGCCAGCAGTCTTTCCGGGACTAGCGCGGCCTACAATGAGCAGTTCTTC	CASSLSGTSAAYNEQFF
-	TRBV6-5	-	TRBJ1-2	TGTGCCAGCAGCCCCCCGGGGAACTATGGCTACACCTTC	CASSPPGNYGYTF
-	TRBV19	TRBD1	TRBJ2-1	TGTGCCAGTGAGGCTCTCGGGACAGGGAGATACAATGAGCAGTTCTTC	CASEALGTGRYNEQFF
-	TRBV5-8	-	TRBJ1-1	TGTGCCAGCGTTCCCTGGGCTGAAGCTTTCTTT	CASVPWAEAFF
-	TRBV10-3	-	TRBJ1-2	TGTGCCATCAGGCCCGAGGACCCCTATGGCTACACCTTC	CAIRPEDPYGYTF
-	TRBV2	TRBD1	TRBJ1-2	TGTGCCAGCAGTGAAGCGCGGGCAGGGGGCGTTTATGGCTACACCTTC	CASSEARAGGVYGYTF
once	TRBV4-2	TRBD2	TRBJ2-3	TGTGCCAGCAGCCAAAGGTTGGCGGGAGGTGTTACAGATACGCAGTATTTT	CASSQRLAGGVTDTQYF
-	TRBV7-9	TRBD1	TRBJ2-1	TGTGCCAGCAAATCTCTCAGGGGGCCGACGGCCAATGAGCAGTTCTTC	CASKSLRGPTANEQFF
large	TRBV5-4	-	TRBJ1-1	TGTGCCAGCAGCGCTGGAGGGGGGGCTCTGAACACTGAAGCTTTCTTT	CASSAGGGALNTEAFF
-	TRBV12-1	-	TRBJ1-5	TGTGCCAGCAGCTTCCACTCAGGACTTGGGGGCAATCAGCCCCAGCATTTT	CASSFHSGLGGNQPQHF
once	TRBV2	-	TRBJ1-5	TGTGCCAGCAGTGAGTACGGGGCTGGGCAGCCCCAGCATTTT	CASSEYGAGQPQHF
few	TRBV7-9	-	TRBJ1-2	TGTGCCAGCAGCTTAGCCCTAGGTTATGGCTACACCTTC	CASSLALGYGYTF
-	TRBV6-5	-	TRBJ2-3	TGTGCCAGCACCCTCGCGGGGCAGACAGATACGCAGTATTTT	CASTLAGQTDTQYF
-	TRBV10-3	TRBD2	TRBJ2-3	TGTGCCATCAGTGAGTTGGGACTAGCGGCCACAGATACGCAGTATTTT	CAISELGLAATDTQYF
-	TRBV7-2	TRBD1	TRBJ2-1	TGTGCCAGCAGCCCAGGACAGGGCAACAATGAGCAGTTCTTC	CASSPGQGNNEQFF
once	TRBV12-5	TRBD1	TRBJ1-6	TGTGCTAGTGGTTTGACGGGACAGGGGTTTTCACCCCTCCACTTT	CASGLTGQGFSPLHF
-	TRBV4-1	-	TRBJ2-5	TGCGCCAGCAGCTCCTCCGGTTCGCTACAAGAGACCCAGTACTTC	CASSSSGSLQETQYF
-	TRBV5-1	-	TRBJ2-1	TGCGCCAGCTCCCTGGGGTCAGTAGGTCCCACTGAGCAGTTCTTC	CASSLGSVGPTEQFF
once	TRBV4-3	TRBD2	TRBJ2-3	TGCGCCAGCAGCCAATACCCAGCGGGGGGGTCAGGAGATACGCAGTATTTT	CASSQYPAGGSGDTQYF
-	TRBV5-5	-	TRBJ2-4	TGTGCCAGCAGCCGCCAATGGGCGGCCGGTAGAGACATTCAGTACTTC	CASSRQWAAGRDIQYF
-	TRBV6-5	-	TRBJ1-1	TGTGCCAGCAGTTACGCGGGCCGTGGGAACACTGAAGCTTTCTTT	CASSYAGRGNTEAFF
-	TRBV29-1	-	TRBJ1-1	TGCAGCGTTGAAGATTGGGGTCGGTTTTCAGTTCAGGGGCGGATGACTGAAGCTTTCTTT	CSVEDWGRFSVQGRMTEAFF
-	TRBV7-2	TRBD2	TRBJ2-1	TGTGCCAGCAGCTTAGTGCTAGCGGGACACAATGAGCAGTTCTTC	CASSLVLAGHNEQFF
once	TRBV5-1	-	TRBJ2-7	TGCGCCAGCAGCTTGGCCTCCACGGGGCGCGTCGAGCAGTACTTC	CASSLASTGRVEQYF
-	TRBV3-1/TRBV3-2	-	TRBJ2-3	TGTGCCAGCAGCCATAAATGGGATACGCAGTATTTT	CASSHKWDTQYF
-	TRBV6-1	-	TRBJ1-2	TGTGCCAGCAGTGAGGGGAACTATGGCTACACCTTC	CASSEGNYGYTF
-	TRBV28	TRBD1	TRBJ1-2	TGTGCCAGCAGTTTACCCTATACAGGGGAATATAACTATGGCTACACCTTC	CASSLPYTGEYNYGYTF
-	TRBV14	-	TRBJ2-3	TGTGCCAGCAGCCAAGATCGGGCCGGTACGCAGTATTTT	CASSQDRAGTQYF
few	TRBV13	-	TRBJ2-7	TGTGCCAGCAGCTTAGAGGGCCAGGATTACGAGCAGTACTTC	CASSLEGQDYEQYF
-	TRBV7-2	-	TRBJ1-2	TGTGCCAGCAGCCCGAGGGGGGGGAATGGCTACACCTTC	CASSPRGGNGYTF
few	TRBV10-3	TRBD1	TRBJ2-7	TGTGCCATCAGTGGGACAGGGAACGAGCAGTACTTC	CAISGTGNEQYF
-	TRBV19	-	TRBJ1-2	TGTGCCAGTAGTCCGGGGGCTAACTATGGCTACACCTTC	CASSPGANYGYTF
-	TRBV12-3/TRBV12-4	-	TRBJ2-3	TGTGCCAGCAGTCTCCGGTCCGGGGATACGCAGTATTTT	CASSLRSGDTQYF
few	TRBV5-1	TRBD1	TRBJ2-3	TGCGCCAGCAGCTTACAGGGGGCGGAGGCAGATACGCAGTATTTT	CASSLQGAEADTQYF
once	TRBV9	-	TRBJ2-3	TGTGCCAGCAGCGCTAGCGAGAACACAGATACGCAGTATTTT	CASSASENTDTQYF
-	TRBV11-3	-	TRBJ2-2	TGTGCCAGCAGTTCCAGTACGACCGGGGAGCTGTTTTTT	CASSSSTTGELFF